The clone carrying this TCR beta chain showed up just a few times. This entry comes from a study of regulatory T cells in long-lasting Graves disease. About the study: The criterion for persistent Graves' disease was over 5 years of antithyroid drugs with positive TSH receptor antibodies.

This CDR3 has 12 amino acids. Germline V gene data show CDR1 as GTSNPN and CDR2 as SVGIG (reference sequence). The V and J ends lost 2 bases and 9 bases, in that order; junction bases with no gene match: 6. Time point here: persistent/refractory GD, antithyroid drugs over 5 years with positive TRAb. PBMCs were the source of the RNA used for TCR sequencing. Arm-PCR with iRepertoire HTBI primers amplified the CDR3 regions for these TCR beta libraries. Using its own MiXCR run on the multiplex PCR reads, TCRdb lists one record per CDR3 protein. The sample holds about 660,000 distinct CDR3 sequences, approximately 31% seen once.

Source: peripheral blood mononuclear cells (PBMCs), taken when the disease was refractory, from a patient treated with antithyroid drugs. V gene TRBV30 combines with J gene TRBJ1-1; TRBD1 matches at 7 bases. This receptor was taken from a female donor with Graves disease. Written as DNA, the CDR3 is TGTGCCTGGAGTAGGGGGCCGGGGAAAGCTTTCTTT. This gives the protein CAWSRGPGKAFF.